A selection of T cell receptor beta chains follows, all from one sample in a study of beta chain features in type 1 diabetes. Sequencing was performed with immunoSEQ multiplex PCR; in TCRdb, only in-frame clones are kept and a portion is missing. The sample holds hundreds of thousands of clones; about 16% are singletons and the top ten take 0.093%. The sample comprised naive CD4+ T cells from blood. These receptors were obtained from a man aged 18 to 29 in good health. CDR3s include the opening cysteine and the closing phenylalanine or tryptophan. The order of the fields is D gene, J gene, clone size, V gene, CDR3 protein, CDR3 DNA. A D gene is named only where the DNA matches it firmly. Not every row has a clone size; where given, it reads once, few, many or a size class.

d_gene: .
j_gene: TRBJ2-5
abundance: few
v_gene: TRBV9
CDR3aa: CASSSGLNPRTQYF
CDR3nt: TGTGCCAGCAGCTCGGGTCTTAATCCAAGGACCCAGTACTTC

d_gene: .
j_gene: TRBJ1-1
abundance: few
v_gene: TRBV6-5
CDR3aa: CASSGPANTEAFF
CDR3nt: TGTGCCAGCAGTGGCCCAGCGAACACTGAAGCTTTCTTT

d_gene: .
j_gene: TRBJ2-5
abundance: few
v_gene: TRBV19
CDR3aa: CASSAPGRQETQYF
CDR3nt: TGTGCCAGTAGTGCACCGGGGCGCCAAGAGACCCAGTACTTC

d_gene: .
j_gene: TRBJ2-7
abundance: .
v_gene: TRBV2
CDR3aa: CASSVYEGGQYF
CDR3nt: TGTGCCAGCAGTGTGTATGAAGGTGGGCAGTACTTC

d_gene: .
j_gene: TRBJ2-6
abundance: few
v_gene: TRBV6-9
CDR3aa: CAPSSGANVLTF
CDR3nt: TGTGCCCCCAGCTCTGGGGCCAACGTCCTGACTTTC

d_gene: .
j_gene: TRBJ1-1
abundance: .
v_gene: TRBV7-9
CDR3aa: CASSPDGNTEAFF
CDR3nt: TGTGCCAGCAGCCCCGACGGGAACACTGAAGCTTTCTTT

d_gene: .
j_gene: TRBJ2-1
abundance: .
v_gene: TRBV13
CDR3aa: CASSLEGRAAYNEQFF
CDR3nt: TGTGCCAGCAGCTTAGAGGGGCGGGCCGCCTACAATGAGCAGTTCTTC

d_gene: .
j_gene: TRBJ1-2
abundance: .
v_gene: TRBV2
CDR3aa: CASSESGYGYGYTF
CDR3nt: TGTGCCAGCAGTGAATCAGGGTATGGCTATGGCTACACCTTC

d_gene: TRBD1
j_gene: TRBJ2-5
abundance: few
v_gene: TRBV5-5
CDR3aa: CASSLDRDQETQYF
CDR3nt: TGTGCCAGCAGCCTTGACAGGGACCAAGAGACCCAGTACTTC

d_gene: TRBD1
j_gene: TRBJ1-1
abundance: once
v_gene: TRBV18
CDR3aa: CASSPDRAGEAFF
CDR3nt: TGTGCCAGCTCACCCGACAGGGCCGGTGAAGCTTTCTTT

d_gene: TRBD1
j_gene: TRBJ2-7
abundance: .
v_gene: TRBV2
CDR3aa: CASRGQGLSYEQYF
CDR3nt: TGTGCCAGCAGGGGACAGGGGCTATCCTACGAGCAGTACTTC

d_gene: .
j_gene: TRBJ2-1
abundance: few
v_gene: TRBV25-1
CDR3aa: CASNPLGRNNEQFF
CDR3nt: TGTGCCAGCAATCCGCTCGGCAGGAACAATGAGCAGTTCTTC

d_gene: TRBD2
j_gene: TRBJ2-1
abundance: .
v_gene: TRBV7-7
CDR3aa: CASSYRLAGYNEQFF
CDR3nt: TGTGCCAGCAGCTACCGACTAGCGGGATACAATGAGCAGTTCTTC

d_gene: TRBD1
j_gene: TRBJ2-3
abundance: .
v_gene: TRBV10-3
CDR3aa: CAISESRDRGSTDTQYF
CDR3nt: TGTGCCATCAGTGAGTCCCGGGACAGGGGAAGCACAGATACGCAGTATTTT

d_gene: .
j_gene: TRBJ1-5
abundance: .
v_gene: TRBV4-3
CDR3aa: CASSQENPNQPQHF
CDR3nt: TGCGCCAGCAGCCAAGAAAATCCTAATCAGCCCCAGCATTTT

d_gene: TRBD2
j_gene: TRBJ2-1
abundance: .
v_gene: TRBV9
CDR3aa: CASSVVAGGLVGEQFF
CDR3nt: TGTGCCAGCAGCGTCGTAGCGGGGGGGCTGGTTGGTGAGCAGTTCTTC

d_gene: TRBD1
j_gene: TRBJ1-1
abundance: few
v_gene: TRBV7-3
CDR3aa: CASSPRTGGNTEAFF
CDR3nt: TGTGCCAGCAGCCCGAGGACAGGGGGGAACACTGAAGCTTTCTTT

d_gene: .
j_gene: TRBJ2-1
abundance: .
v_gene: TRBV6-5
CDR3aa: CASSYEVTGDYNEQFF
CDR3nt: TGTGCCAGCAGTTACGAGGTGACAGGAGATTACAATGAGCAGTTCTTC

d_gene: .
j_gene: TRBJ2-1
abundance: few
v_gene: TRBV6-5
CDR3aa: CASSYRPPGSNEQFF
CDR3nt: TGTGCCAGCAGTTACCGACCTCCAGGGTCCAATGAGCAGTTCTTC

d_gene: .
j_gene: TRBJ1-1
abundance: few
v_gene: TRBV5-4
CDR3aa: CASSFARLNTEAFF
CDR3nt: TGTGCCAGCAGCTTCGCCCGCCTGAACACTGAAGCTTTCTTT

d_gene: TRBD1
j_gene: TRBJ2-1
abundance: few
v_gene: TRBV5-6
CDR3aa: CASSSSGTGNEQFF
CDR3nt: TGTGCCAGCAGCTCTTCCGGGACAGGGAATGAGCAGTTCTTC

d_gene: .
j_gene: TRBJ2-1
abundance: .
v_gene: TRBV5-1
CDR3aa: CASSLSSREQFF
CDR3nt: TGCGCCAGCAGCTTGTCGAGTCGCGAGCAGTTCTTC

d_gene: .
j_gene: TRBJ1-2
abundance: once
v_gene: TRBV11-1
CDR3aa: CASSLDRVDGYTF
CDR3nt: TGTGCCAGCAGCTTAGACAGGGTAGATGGCTACACCTTC

d_gene: .
j_gene: TRBJ1-2
abundance: few
v_gene: TRBV15
CDR3aa: CATSRDKKGNYGYTF
CDR3nt: TGTGCCACCAGCAGAGATAAGAAGGGGAACTATGGCTACACCTTC

d_gene: .
j_gene: TRBJ2-2
abundance: few
v_gene: TRBV6-6
CDR3aa: CASSLYPGELFF
CDR3nt: TGTGCCAGCAGTTTGTACCCCGGGGAGCTGTTTTTT

d_gene: .
j_gene: TRBJ2-3
abundance: few
v_gene: TRBV9
CDR3aa: CASSPVGYRSTDTQYF
CDR3nt: TGTGCCAGCAGCCCGGTGGGTTATCGTAGCACAGATACGCAGTATTTT